These T cell receptor beta chains were read from a single sample in a study of T cell changes during pregnancy in multiple sclerosis. This table comes from immunoSEQ multiplex PCR, and its TCRdb copy is limited to in-frame clones, with some not included. The profile covers some 80,000 clones, with about 91% appearing a single time and almost 1.5% taken by the ten largest. The source was peripheral blood, collected before pregnancy. These receptors were collected from a female donor with multiple sclerosis, enrolled in a pregnancy study. Both conserved end residues are part of each CDR3. D genes are given only for firm matches. Some rows have no size entry. The others give once, few or many, or a class for an expanded clone.

clone size,J gene,V gene,D gene,CDR3 DNA,CDR3 protein
.,TRBJ2-1,TRBV30,.,TGTGCCTGGAGGGGATATGTTATGCTCGGGGGGCTGCCCTACAATGAGCAGTTCTTC,CAWRGYVMLGGLPYNEQFF
.,TRBJ1-1,TRBV6-6,.,TGTGCCAGCAGTTACTCCGACAGTGAAGCTTTCTTT,CASSYSDSEAFF
.,TRBJ2-1,TRBV5-4,TRBD2,TGTGCCAGCACCCGACGAAGCGGGGGGGCCAATAATGAGCAGTTCTTC,CASTRRSGGANNEQFF
.,TRBJ2-7,TRBV29-1,.,TGCAGCGTTGAAAGCAGGGCGTACGAGCAGTACTTC,CSVESRAYEQYF
.,TRBJ2-3,TRBV7-3,.,TGTGCCAGCAGCTTAAGTGTAGCTTCAGATACGCAGTATTTT,CASSLSVASDTQYF
.,TRBJ1-6,TRBV25-1,.,TGTGCCAGCAGTCCCCCCCGGGGGTTTAATTCACCCCTCCACTTT,CASSPPRGFNSPLHF
.,TRBJ1-1,TRBV4-1,.,TGCGCCAGCAGCCAAGACAGGGCGAACACTGAAGCTTTCTTT,CASSQDRANTEAFF
.,TRBJ1-2,TRBV29-1,.,TGCAGCGTGAACCAGGGGATGGGCTATGGCTACACCTTC,CSVNQGMGYGYTF
once,TRBJ2-7,TRBV2,.,TGTGCCAGCAGTGAGGGGCCCTACGAGCAGTACTTC,CASSEGPYEQYF
.,TRBJ2-1,TRBV15,.,TGTGCCACCAGCGACGGACAGTTCGACAATGAGCAGTTCTTC,CATSDGQFDNEQFF
.,TRBJ1-1,TRBV6-1,.,TGTGCCAGCAGTACTCCCTGGGCGGGGCGAACTGAAGCTTTCTTT,CASSTPWAGRTEAFF
.,TRBJ1-1,TRBV6-1,.,TGTGCCAGCAGTGCGCTACAGGGTAGAGCTTTCTTT,CASSALQGRAFF
.,TRBJ2-5,TRBV5-6,.,TGTGCCAGCAGCTTTCAGACTCTGAGGGCGGAGACCCAGTACTTC,CASSFQTLRAETQYF
.,TRBJ2-3,TRBV19,TRBD2,TGTGCCAGTAGTCTGGGACTAGCGGGGGGGCGGTCAGATACGCAGTATTTT,CASSLGLAGGRSDTQYF
once,TRBJ1-2,TRBV6-5,TRBD1,TGTGCCAGCAGAAGGGACAGGGAAGCTAACTATGGCTACACCTTC,CASRRDREANYGYTF
.,TRBJ2-5,TRBV13,.,TGTGCCAGCAGCTTAGGGCGGGGGCATCTCGCGGGGACCCAGTACTTC,CASSLGRGHLAGTQYF
.,TRBJ2-3,TRBV5-5,TRBD2,TGTGCCAGCAGCTTGGGAGCGGGGAGCTCTAGCACAGATACGCAGTATTTT,CASSLGAGSSSTDTQYF
.,TRBJ1-5,TRBV5-1,.,TGCGCCAGCAGACTGGACAGTCGGTGGGATCAGCCCCAGCATTTT,CASRLDSRWDQPQHF
.,TRBJ2-2,TRBV6-1,.,TGTGCCAGCAGTGATTCAGGGGACACCGGGGAGCTGTTTTTT,CASSDSGDTGELFF
.,TRBJ1-5,TRBV6-6,.,TGTGCCAGCAGTTACTCGAACACGAGGGATAGGCAGCCCCAGCATTTT,CASSYSNTRDRQPQHF
once,TRBJ1-1,TRBV19,.,TGTGCCAGTAGTATCCGGGGTTGGACTGAAGCTTTCTTT,CASSIRGWTEAFF
.,TRBJ2-4,TRBV21-1,.,TGTGCCAGCAGTCTAACCCCAGGGACTAGCGGGGCCCTAGCCAAAAACATTCAGTACTTC,CASSLTPGTSGALAKNIQYF